Described below is a single T cell receptor beta chain sequence and its context. What it binds is not known. Only in-frame clones appear in the TCRdb table, and some are missing; sequencing was by immunoSEQ multiplex PCR. The top ten hold about 4.4% of the sample, which has just over 60,000 clones, around three quarters seen once. The source of the sample is a study of radiotherapy plus CTLA-4 blockade in lung cancer. Study overall: There were objective responses in 18% of patients, and roughly 32% had disease control.

Regarding the study as a whole: Early blood T cell clone dynamics, with interferon-beta, were reported to best predict response.

The germline CDR1 and CDR2 sequences are GTSNPN and SVGIG (reference sequence). Trimming removed 4 bases from V and 4 bases from J, with 11 bases in between. The CDR3 totals 14 residues. The source material was peripheral blood, sampled from a patient treated with radiotherapy plus ipilimumab. The chain is built from TRBV30 and TRBJ2-6; tentative D call: TRBD1 (6 bases). This clonotype was obtained from a human donor with non-small cell lung cancer who had a complete response to radiotherapy plus ipilimumab. CDR3 coding DNA: TGTGCCTGGACCACAGGGAGAGGGGCCAACGTCCTGACTTTC. Translating gives CAWTTGRGANVLTF.